These T cell receptor beta chains were read from a single sample in a study of early T cells in non-severe SARS-CoV-2 infection. TCRdb itself ran the 5' RACE reads through MiXCR, one entry per CDR3 protein. The sample has approximately 77,000 distinct CDR3 sequences; about 16% are singletons. Sequences were obtained from whole blood. All receptors derive from an adult who was a healthcare worker with PCR-confirmed SARS-CoV-2 infection or an uninfected control (not recorded which). Each CDR3 is given without its conserved first and last residue.

v_gene: TRBV6-1; j_gene: TRBJ1-1; len: 11; CDR3aa: ASGGGTNTEAF
v_gene: TRBV12-3/TRBV12-4; j_gene: TRBJ1-5; len: 11; CDR3aa: ASRGQDNQPQH
v_gene: TRBV3-1; j_gene: TRBJ2-1; len: 13; CDR3aa: ASSQSTSGVDEQF
v_gene: TRBV5-1; j_gene: TRBJ2-7; len: 14; CDR3aa: ASSLDDSRASYEQY
v_gene: TRBV11-2; j_gene: TRBJ2-5; len: 13; CDR3aa: ASSLEWQNQETQY
v_gene: TRBV14; j_gene: TRBJ1-1; len: 14; CDR3aa: ASSQRRDRLNTEAF
v_gene: TRBV5-6; j_gene: TRBJ2-7; len: 14; CDR3aa: ASSLAWAPATYEQY
v_gene: TRBV5-1; j_gene: TRBJ1-1; len: 11; CDR3aa: ASSTGQTPEAF
v_gene: TRBV7-3; j_gene: TRBJ2-5; len: 13; CDR3aa: ASSFASGSSETQY
v_gene: TRBV25-1; j_gene: TRBJ2-2; len: 14; CDR3aa: ASSDVRQGASGELF
v_gene: TRBV2; j_gene: TRBJ2-7; len: 11; CDR3aa: ATRAGEVYEQY
v_gene: TRBV7-6; j_gene: TRBJ2-1; len: 14; CDR3aa: ASSLVEHPQGNEQF
v_gene: TRBV5-1; j_gene: TRBJ2-3; len: 14; CDR3aa: ASSTPIGRFTDTQY
v_gene: TRBV7-7; j_gene: TRBJ2-5; len: 12; CDR3aa: ASSVAGRQETQY
v_gene: TRBV6-2/TRBV6-3; j_gene: TRBJ2-5; len: 12; CDR3aa: ASSETGVQETQY
v_gene: TRBV12-3/TRBV12-4; j_gene: TRBJ1-4; len: 12; CDR3aa: ASSPRGTNEKLF
v_gene: TRBV28; j_gene: TRBJ2-3; len: 12; CDR3aa: ASSILDSTDTQY
v_gene: TRBV7-9; j_gene: TRBJ1-5; len: 13; CDR3aa: ASSGGQNSNQPQH
v_gene: TRBV21-1; j_gene: TRBJ1-2; len: 12; CDR3aa: ASNPLDRGYGYT
v_gene: TRBV20-1; j_gene: TRBJ1-2; len: 12; CDR3aa: SAREPGLGNGYT
v_gene: TRBV7-9; j_gene: TRBJ1-5; len: 11; CDR3aa: ASSPQGNQPQH
v_gene: TRBV11-1; j_gene: TRBJ2-1; len: 13; CDR3aa: ASRPRGSSYNEQF
v_gene: TRBV29-1; j_gene: TRBJ1-4; len: 12; CDR3aa: SVEGASTNEKLF
v_gene: TRBV7-8; j_gene: TRBJ1-2; len: 14; CDR3aa: ASSPGGTGGLYGYT
v_gene: TRBV7-6; j_gene: TRBJ2-1; len: 14; CDR3aa: ASSGSGRARYNEQF
v_gene: TRBV4-3; j_gene: TRBJ2-1; len: 15; CDR3aa: ASSQDGPGTDYNEQF